One and the same sample provided the 25 T cell receptor beta chains below, sequenced in a study of beta chain features in type 1 diabetes. The whole isolated RNA underwent reverse transcription, so sequencing captured expressed TCRB transcripts. Produced via immunoSEQ multiplex PCR; TCRdb's table is partial and in-frame only. The data contain hundreds of thousands of clones, 15% to 20% of them singletons. Sample: naive CD4+ T cells from blood. Source of these receptors: a woman under 30 in good health.

Only a few counts were recorded for this clone. The rearrangement joins TRBV5-4 to TRBJ2-3; 8 bases align to TRBD1. The CDR3 is 17 residues long. Germline V gene lookup returns CDR1 SGHNT and CDR2 YYREEE (reference sequence). Trimming at V came to 4 bases and at J to 0 bases, leaving 10 bases not matched to a gene. CDR3 DNA sequence: TGTGCCAGCAGCGTCGACAGGGGATGGACTAGCACAGATACGCAGTATTTT. This encodes CASSVDRGWTSTDTQYF.

A few counts support this clone. The V gene is TRBV5-4, the J gene TRBJ2-5; 10 positions agree with TRBD1. CDR1 and CDR2 (germline): SGHNT, YYREEE (reference sequence). V trimming: 4 bases; J trimming: 0 bases; junction bases outside the gene matches: 9. This CDR3 spans 17 amino acids. The CDR3 DNA reads TGTGCCAGCAGCCACCGACAGGGGGCGAACAACCAAGAGACCCAGTACTTC. It encodes CASSHRQGANNQETQYF.

This clone turned up a few times. The CDR3 loop reads CASSPTTGHRNYGYTF. Here the CDR3 DNA reads TGTGCCAGCAGTCCTACCACAGGGCATCGTAACTATGGCTACACCTTC. V usage is TRBV27 and J usage is TRBJ1-2; D perhaps matches TRBD1 (6 bases). Germline V gene sequence: CDR1 MNHEY, CDR2 SMNVEV (reference sequence). This CDR3 comprises 16 residues. With 5 bases removed from V and 1 base from J, the gap between germline ends came to 17 bases.

This clone was recorded a few times. The V and J genes are TRBV7-9 and TRBJ2-7; 8 nucleotides agree with TRBD2. This CDR3 has 15 amino acids. V was clipped by 2 bases and J by 4 bases; unmatched bases: 7. Per germline, CDR1 SEHNR and CDR2 FQNEAQ (reference sequence). The CDR3 nucleotides are TGTGCCAGCAGCTTATTAACTAGCGGCGATTACGAGCAGTACTTC. This codes for CASSLLTSGDYEQYF.

With regard to this clone: Germline and junction disagree at one end, which may indicate a read error. This sequence joins TRBV5-1 and TRBJ1-1; TRBD1 matches 7 bases. The germline gives CDR1 SGHRS, CDR2 YFSETQ. The CDR3 has 13 amino acids. CDR3 loop: CASSQGVNIEAFF. The CDR3 DNA sequence: TGCGCCAGCAGCCAGGGGGTAAACATTGAAGCTTTCTTT.

Comment on this clone: The junction shows a germline mismatch at one end, possibly a read error. The chain employs TRBV5-4 and TRBJ2-3; 9 bases map to TRBD1. CDR3 length: 16 residues. The V gene's germline CDR1 is SGHNT and CDR2 YYREEE (reference sequence). CDR3 bases: TGTGCCAGCAGCTTGCAACAGGGACAGGGCACACATACGCAGTATTTT. The encoded protein is CASSLQQGQGTHTQYF.

The chain uses TRBV7-2 and TRBJ1-1, with a possible D match to TRBD1 (5 bases). Germline loops: CDR1 SGHTA, CDR2 FQGNSA. Trimming cost V 3 bases and J 11 bases, with 13 bases left between them. The CDR3 sequence is 12 residues long. CDR3 loop: CASSLAGRWAFF. The CDR3 DNA reads as TGTGCCAGCAGCTTGGCAGGGAGGTGGGCTTTCTTT.

This clone was recorded a few times. This rearrangement joins TRBV5-1 to TRBJ1-2; D is perhaps TRBD1 (5 bases). Trimming took off 3 bases at V and 9 bases at J, with 12 bases between the two ends. CDR1 SGHRS and CDR2 YFSETQ come from the germline V gene. CDR3 size: 12 residues. The CDR3 coding sequence is TGCGCCAGCAGCTCGGGACCCGGGCGCTACACCTTC. Amino acid sequence: CASSSGPGRYTF.

This chain joins TRBV14 and TRBJ2-6, with TRBD2 identical over 10 bases. J gave up 1 base and V 2 bases, and 5 bases lay outside the gene matches. Germline CDR1 SGHDN, CDR2 FVKESK. The CDR3 spans 18 residues. CDR3 DNA: TGTGCCAGCAGCCAAAAACTAGCGGGGATATCTGGGGCCAACGTCCTGACTTTC. Translation gives CASSQKLAGISGANVLTF. Using reference TRBV14 and TRBJ2-6 for the parts outside the CDR3, the full variable domain is EAGVTQFPSHSVIEKGQTVTLRCDPISGHDNLYWYRRVMGKEIKFLLHFVKESKQDESGMPNNRFLAERTGGTYSTLKVQPAELEDSGVYFCASSQKLAGISGANVLTFGAGSRLTVL.

CDR3 in DNA: TGTGCCAGCAGGTCCCTTGTGGGTTACGAGCAGTACTTC. Amino acid sequence: CASRSLVGYEQYF. V usage is TRBV2 and J usage is TRBJ2-7; unclear D gene. V was pared by 6 bases and J by 4 bases, with 13 bases between. Germline assignment: CDR1 SNHLY and CDR2 FYNNEI. The CDR3 contains 13 residues.

This clone has a handful of counts. This chain joins TRBV4-3 and TRBJ1-4, with 7 bases lining up with TRBD1. The CDR3 covers 16 residues. The trim removed 3 bases at V and 0 bases at J, leaving 4 bases unmatched. The germline gives CDR1 LGHNA, CDR2 YSLEER. DNA for the CDR3: TGCGCCAGCAGCCAGGGGGACAGAGCAACTAATGAAAAACTGTTTTTT. Translating it yields CASSQGDRATNEKLFF.

This clone was observed a few times. The rearrangement uses TRBV10-3 and TRBJ2-4; D may be TRBD1 (5 bases). Germline CDR1 reads ENHRY; CDR2 reads SYGVKD. The CDR3 has 12 amino acids. Deletions cut 8 bases from V and 2 bases from J, with 7 bases between. The CDR3 DNA reads as TGTGCCATCTCAGGGACCAAAAACATTCAGTACTTC. This codes for CAISGTKNIQYF.

This clone was seen more than once but under ten times. The V call is TRBV2, the J call TRBJ1-1; D not resolved. Germline V CDR1 and CDR2: SNHLY, FYNNEI. V lost 5 bases, J lost 5 bases, and 15 bases lay in between. CDR3 length: 14 amino acids. In nucleotides, the CDR3 is TGTGCCAGCAGTCCCCTAACGGGGATTACTGAAGCTTTCTTT. Encoded protein: CASSPLTGITEAFF.

V is TRBV7-3 and J is TRBJ2-1; a possible D gene is TRBD2 (6 bases). The germline V and J ends were trimmed by 6 bases and 9 bases, with 12 bases remaining between them. This CDR3 is 12 amino acids long. Germline V gene lookup returns CDR1 SGHTA and CDR2 FQGTGA. CDR3 in DNA: TGTGCCAGCAGTTATGTGGGGGGTGAGCAGTTCTTC. Amino acids: CASSYVGGEQFF.

This clone was counted between two and nine times. Other nucleotide sequences from this sample produce the same CDR3. The chain joins TRBV5-1 to TRBJ2-2, with TRBD2 as a possible D gene (5 bases). The V gene lost 2 bases and the J gene lost 0 bases, with 5 bases spanning the gap. CDR3 size: 14 residues. CDR1 and CDR2 from the germline V gene are SGHRS and YFSETQ. In nucleotides, the CDR3 is TGCGCCAGCAGCTTACTAGCGAACACCGGGGAGCTGTTTTTT. Translating it yields CASSLLANTGELFF.

This clone has just a few counts. The V and J genes are TRBV13 and TRBJ2-1; the D is unclear. V was shortened by 7 bases and J by 2 bases, with 9 bases between the two germline ends. Germline V gene data show CDR1 as PRHDT and CDR2 as FYEKMQ (reference sequence). The CDR3 contains 13 residues. The CDR3 loop is CASTRVTYNEQFF. The CDR3 DNA sequence: TGTGCCAGCACGCGAGTTACCTACAATGAGCAGTTCTTC.

The V call is TRBV7-3, the J call TRBJ2-5; 9 nucleotides match TRBD2. J lost 13 bases, V lost 3 bases, and 12 bases had no gene match. Looked up from germline, CDR1 is SGHTA and CDR2 is FQGTGA. The CDR3 is 14 residues long. CDR3 loop: CASSLAREGTPRYF. CDR3 bases: TGTGCCAGCAGCTTGGCGCGGGAGGGAACCCCCCGGTACTTC.

This clone occurred a few times. The chain links TRBV7-2 to TRBJ2-1, with 7 bases that match TRBD1. Germline values: CDR1 SGHTA, CDR2 FQGNSA. After removal of 2 bases from V and 4 bases from J, the junction contained 5 bases not matched to a gene. The CDR3 is made up of 15 amino acids. The CDR3 loop reads CASSLTGVWYNEQFF. In DNA, the CDR3 is TGTGCCAGCAGCTTAACAGGGGTTTGGTACAATGAGCAGTTCTTC.

V gene TRBV6-5 combines with J gene TRBJ2-1; 7 nucleotides align to TRBD2. The V gene end was trimmed by 3 bases and the J gene end by 10 bases; junction bases not matched to a gene: 6. In germline, CDR1 is MNHEY, CDR2 SVGAGI. CDR3 length: 13 residues. In nucleotides, the CDR3 is TGTGCCAGCAGTTATGGCGGGAGCCGAGAGCAGTTCTTC. Protein: CASSYGGSREQFF.

The chain is built from TRBV15 and TRBJ1-1, with a possible D match to TRBD1 (6 bases). This CDR3 region has 15 residues. The V gene lost 3 bases and the J gene lost 4 bases, with 15 bases spanning the gap. Germline values: CDR1 LNHNV, CDR2 YYDKDF (reference sequence). The CDR3 sequence is CATSSAPGVGTEAFF. For the CDR3, the DNA is TGTGCCACCAGCAGCGCACCAGGGGTCGGCACTGAAGCTTTCTTT.

CDR3 in amino acids: CASATLAGGHEQYF. CDR3 in DNA: TGTGCCAGCGCAACCCTGGCGGGAGGCCACGAGCAGTACTTC. The rearrangement uses TRBV11-2 and TRBJ2-7, with 8 bases fitting TRBD2. Germline CDR1 is SGHAT and CDR2 is FQNNGV. This CDR3 region has 14 residues. The trim removed 8 bases at V and 5 bases at J, leaving 11 bases unmatched.

With regard to this clone: At one of its ends the junction is not consistent with the germline gene, which may arise from a read error. The V call is TRBV28, the J call TRBJ1-3; weak D call: TRBD1 (5 bases). The CDR3 spans 15 residues. Germline V gene sequence: CDR1 MDHEN, CDR2 SYDVKM. CDR3 residues: CASIRGFLAGNTIYF. CDR3 nucleotide sequence: TGTGCCAGCATAAGGGGTTTTTTAGCTGGCAACACCATATATTTT.

This clone was seen a handful of times. V usage is TRBV7-3 and J usage is TRBJ2-7; 11 bases agree with TRBD2. The germline gives CDR1 SGHTA, CDR2 FQGTGA. The CDR3 has 15 amino acids. J gave up 4 bases and V 5 bases, and 7 bases lay outside the gene matches. CDR3 bases: TGTGCCAGCAGCCCTACCGGGACTAGCGGATACGAGCAGTACTTC. Its protein product is CASSPTGTSGYEQYF.

The chain combines TRBV11-2 with TRBJ2-2; no clear D. Germline V gives CDR1 SGHAT, CDR2 FQNNGV. CDR3 length: 12 residues. Trimming stripped 6 bases from V and 5 bases from J, with 7 bases between. The DNA for the CDR3 is TGTGCCAGCAGGGTCGGTACCGGGGAGCTGTTTTTT. Its translation is CASRVGTGELFF.

Only a few counts were recorded for this clone. J is TRBJ2-3 and V is TRBV18; the match to TRBD2 covers 8 bases. With 3 bases clipped from V and 0 bases from J, the junction kept 5 bases outside the gene matches. In germline, CDR1 is KGHSH, CDR2 LQKENI. This CDR3 comprises 16 residues. The CDR3 bases are TGTGCCAGCTCACCGTCTTCTAGCGGGAGCACAGATACGCAGTATTTT. Protein sequence: CASSPSSSGSTDTQYF.